This TCR beta chain was sequenced in a study of CD8+ T cells in alopecia areata. Reverse transcribed after extraction, RNA yielded cDNA as the sequencing template. Libraries were prepared by immunoSEQ multiplex PCR; TCRdb keeps only in-frame clonotypes and omits some of them. The sample shows 85,000 to 110,000 clones, roughly 53% of them seen only once. There are a few counts of this clone. The sequencing sample was made of CD4+ T cells sorted from blood. This clonotype was obtained from a human donor in good health.

The CDR3 bases are TGTGCCAGCAGTCAGAGTGGGGGCGGCTCACCCCTCCACTTT. The encoded protein is CASSQSGGGSPLHF. The chain is built from TRBV7-2 and TRBJ1-6; a possible D gene is TRBD1 (6 bases). The germline CDR1 and CDR2 sequences are SGHTA and FQGNSA. CDR3 length: 14 amino acids. Trimming removed 6 bases from V and 10 bases from J, with 16 bases in between.